By proportion, the clone carrying this T cell receptor (beta chain) is medium-sized. J lost 5 bases, V lost 4 bases, and 6 bases had no gene match. From germline, CDR1 is SNHLY and CDR2 FYNNEI. This CDR3 contains 14 residues. Rectal tissue came from one to two pinch biopsies taken at colonoscopy. This specimen belongs to a study of pediatric ulcerative colitis. Repertoires were generated with immunoSEQ multiplex PCR, while TCRdb's copy carries only in-frame clones and drops some. Seen here are some 43,000 clones, around 81% observed once, and the top ten hold less than 4.5%. The receptor comes from a girl aged 10 to 17 with moderate ulcerative colitis. The chain links TRBV2 to TRBJ2-7, with 9 bases lining up with TRBD2. The source material was gut tissue. The CDR3 loop reads CASSVGTSNHEQYF. CDR3 nucleotides: TGTGCCAGCAGTGTCGGGACTAGCAACCACGAGCAGTACTTC.